This T cell receptor beta chain was documented in a study of OX40 agonist ivuxolimab in advanced cancers. Germline values: CDR1 SGHRS, CDR2 YFSETQ. The CDR3 contains 14 residues. V was cut by 4 bases and J by 8 bases, with 13 bases left in between. The assay was immunoSEQ multiplex PCR, and TCRdb's table has in-frame clones only and misses some. The table lists tens of thousands of clones, 81% of them singletons. This chain uses TRBV5-1 with TRBJ1-6, with unresolved D. This TCR was sampled from an adult with an advanced solid tumor such as melanoma, head and neck, liver or kidney cancer. Sequenced material: CD4+ or CD8+ T cells sorted from blood, taken in a trial of the OX40 agonist ivuxolimab. The CDR3 sequence is CASSALERDSPLHF. The CDR3 DNA sequence: TGCGCCAGCAGCGCATTGGAGCGGGATTCACCCCTCCACTTT.